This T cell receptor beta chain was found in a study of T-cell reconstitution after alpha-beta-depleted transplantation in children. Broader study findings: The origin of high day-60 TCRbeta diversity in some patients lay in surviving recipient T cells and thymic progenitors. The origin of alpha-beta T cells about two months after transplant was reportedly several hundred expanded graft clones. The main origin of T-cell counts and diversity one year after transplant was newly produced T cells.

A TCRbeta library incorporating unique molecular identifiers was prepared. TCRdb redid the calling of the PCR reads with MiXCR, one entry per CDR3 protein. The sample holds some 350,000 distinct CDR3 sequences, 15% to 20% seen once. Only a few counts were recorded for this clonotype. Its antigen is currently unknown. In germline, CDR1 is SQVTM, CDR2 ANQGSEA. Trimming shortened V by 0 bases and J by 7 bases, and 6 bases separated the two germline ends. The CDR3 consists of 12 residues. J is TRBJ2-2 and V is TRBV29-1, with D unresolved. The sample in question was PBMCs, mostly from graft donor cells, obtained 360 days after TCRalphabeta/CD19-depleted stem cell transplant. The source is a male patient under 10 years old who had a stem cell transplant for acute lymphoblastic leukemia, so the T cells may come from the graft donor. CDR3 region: CSVEEAFGELFF. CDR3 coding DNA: TGCAGCGTTGAAGAGGCGTTCGGGGAGCTGTTTTTT.